These T cell receptor beta chains were read from a single sample in a study of cytomegalovirus exposure and HLA in healthy donors. Clones were read by immunoSEQ multiplex PCR, and TCRdb kept only the in-frame ones, dropping some. This table holds 55,000 to 70,000 clones, more than 85% found once. Sequenced: PBMCs. The receptor set was obtained from a woman in her twenties or thirties in good health and CMV-seronegative. The CDR3 runs from the conserved cysteine through the conserved F or W. The order of the fields is V gene, J gene, D gene, clone size, CDR3 protein, CDR3 DNA. A D gene is named only where the DNA matches it firmly. Clone size is stated in some rows and not others, as once, few, many or a class when expanded.

v_gene: TRBV29-1; j_gene: TRBJ1-4; d_gene: NA; abundance: NA; CDR3aa: CSVEGAGGQTNEKLFF; CDR3nt: TGCAGCGTTGAAGGGGCCGGGGGGCAAACTAATGAAAAACTGTTTTTT
v_gene: TRBV28; j_gene: TRBJ1-1; d_gene: NA; abundance: once; CDR3aa: CASSSHAGNTEAFF; CDR3nt: TGTGCCAGCAGTTCGCATGCAGGGAATACTGAAGCTTTCTTT
v_gene: TRBV6-5; j_gene: TRBJ2-2; d_gene: TRBD2; abundance: NA; CDR3aa: CASRTSGRPAGELFF; CDR3nt: TGTGCCAGCAGGACTAGCGGGAGGCCCGCCGGGGAGCTGTTTTTT
v_gene: TRBV9; j_gene: TRBJ2-7; d_gene: NA; abundance: NA; CDR3aa: CASSPRDTSSYEQYF; CDR3nt: TGTGCCAGCAGCCCTCGGGACACCAGCTCCTACGAGCAGTACTTC
v_gene: TRBV13; j_gene: TRBJ1-2; d_gene: TRBD1; abundance: NA; CDR3aa: CASSLQGAQGYTF; CDR3nt: TGTGCCAGCAGCTTACAGGGGGCGCAAGGCTACACCTTC
v_gene: TRBV7-9; j_gene: TRBJ2-2; d_gene: TRBD2; abundance: NA; CDR3aa: CASSTAGFTGELFF; CDR3nt: TGTGCCAGCAGCACAGCGGGATTCACCGGGGAGCTGTTTTTT
v_gene: TRBV18; j_gene: TRBJ2-3; d_gene: TRBD1; abundance: NA; CDR3aa: CASSPRRDRTDTQYF; CDR3nt: TGTGCCAGCTCACCCCGCCGGGACAGAACAGATACGCAGTATTTT
v_gene: TRBV6-4; j_gene: TRBJ1-5; d_gene: NA; abundance: once; CDR3aa: CASSDVGWPQHF; CDR3nt: TGTGCCAGCAGTGACGTCGGGTGGCCCCAGCATTTT
v_gene: TRBV6-1; j_gene: TRBJ1-2; d_gene: NA; abundance: NA; CDR3aa: CASSGELNYGYTF; CDR3nt: TGTGCCAGCAGTGGGGAGCTTAACTATGGCTACACCTTC
v_gene: TRBV30; j_gene: TRBJ2-3; d_gene: TRBD2; abundance: few; CDR3aa: CAWALAGGGITQCF; CDR3nt: TGTGCCTGGGCATTGGCGGGAGGAGGGATAACGCAGTGTTTT
v_gene: TRBV5-4; j_gene: TRBJ2-7; d_gene: NA; abundance: NA; CDR3aa: CASSLDNYEQYF; CDR3nt: TGTGCCAGCAGCTTGGACAACTACGAGCAGTACTTC
v_gene: TRBV7-8; j_gene: TRBJ2-7; d_gene: TRBD2; abundance: NA; CDR3aa: CASSPASGRSLWEQYF; CDR3nt: TGTGCCAGCAGCCCCGCCAGCGGGAGATCCCTATGGGAGCAGTACTTC
v_gene: TRBV28; j_gene: TRBJ1-4; d_gene: NA; abundance: NA; CDR3aa: CASSWEGSNEKLFF; CDR3nt: TGTGCCAGCAGTTGGGAGGGGTCTAATGAAAAACTGTTTTTT
v_gene: TRBV7-9; j_gene: TRBJ2-3; d_gene: TRBD2; abundance: medium-sized; CDR3aa: CASSVSHLGTSGATDTQYF; CDR3nt: TGTGCCAGCAGCGTATCCCACCTCGGGACTAGCGGGGCCACAGATACGCAGTATTTT
v_gene: TRBV5-1; j_gene: TRBJ1-1; d_gene: NA; abundance: NA; CDR3aa: CASSLGTASNTEAFF; CDR3nt: TGCGCCAGCAGCTTGGGAACAGCCTCGAACACTGAAGCTTTCTTT
v_gene: TRBV5-1; j_gene: TRBJ1-2; d_gene: TRBD1; abundance: NA; CDR3aa: CASSPRGRRDGYTF; CDR3nt: TGCGCCAGCAGCCCCAGGGGGCGCAGGGATGGCTACACCTTC
v_gene: TRBV7-3; j_gene: TRBJ1-1; d_gene: NA; abundance: NA; CDR3aa: CASSLTGEAFF; CDR3nt: TGTGCCAGCAGCCTGACGGGAGAAGCTTTCTTT
v_gene: TRBV9; j_gene: TRBJ2-1; d_gene: NA; abundance: NA; CDR3aa: CASSVDLVVSLNEQFF; CDR3nt: TGTGCCAGCAGCGTAGACCTAGTAGTTTCTTTGAATGAGCAGTTCTTC
v_gene: TRBV30; j_gene: TRBJ1-2; d_gene: NA; abundance: NA; CDR3aa: CAWSQTNYGYTF; CDR3nt: TGTGCCTGGAGCCAGACAAACTATGGCTACACCTTC
v_gene: TRBV12-5; j_gene: TRBJ2-3; d_gene: TRBD2; abundance: NA; CDR3aa: CASGFHSGRFSTDTQYF; CDR3nt: TGTGCTAGTGGTTTCCATAGCGGGAGGTTTAGCACAGATACGCAGTATTTT
v_gene: TRBV18; j_gene: TRBJ2-7; d_gene: NA; abundance: NA; CDR3aa: CASSDSGPTYEQYF; CDR3nt: TGTGCCAGCTCCGATTCTGGCCCCACGTACGAGCAGTACTTC
v_gene: TRBV27; j_gene: TRBJ2-3; d_gene: NA; abundance: once; CDR3aa: CASSPTWGVDTQYF; CDR3nt: TGTGCCAGCAGTCCCACCTGGGGGGTGGATACGCAGTATTTT
v_gene: TRBV27; j_gene: TRBJ2-1; d_gene: TRBD2; abundance: NA; CDR3aa: CASSLGLAGASHEQFF; CDR3nt: TGTGCCAGCAGTCTCGGACTAGCGGGAGCTTCGCATGAGCAGTTCTTC
v_gene: TRBV11-2; j_gene: TRBJ1-1; d_gene: NA; abundance: NA; CDR3aa: CASSLGQTNTEAFF; CDR3nt: TGTGCCAGCAGCTTAGGACAGACGAACACTGAAGCTTTCTTT
v_gene: TRBV7-2; j_gene: TRBJ1-2; d_gene: TRBD1; abundance: NA; CDR3aa: CASSLGVIQGRIYGYTF; CDR3nt: TGTGCCAGCAGCCTAGGGGTAATACAGGGGCGCATTTACGGCTACACCTTC
v_gene: TRBV5-4; j_gene: TRBJ2-2; d_gene: NA; abundance: NA; CDR3aa: CASSSGLRGAGELFF; CDR3nt: TGTGCCAGCAGCTCGGGCCTAAGGGGTGCCGGGGAGCTGTTTTTT
v_gene: TRBV27; j_gene: TRBJ2-7; d_gene: TRBD2; abundance: NA; CDR3aa: CASSPWTSGSSYEQYF; CDR3nt: TGTGCCAGCAGCCCTTGGACTAGCGGGAGCTCCTACGAGCAGTACTTC
v_gene: TRBV19; j_gene: TRBJ1-1; d_gene: TRBD1; abundance: NA; CDR3aa: CASGQGISEAFF; CDR3nt: TGTGCCAGCGGACAGGGGATATCTGAAGCTTTCTTT
v_gene: TRBV7-2; j_gene: TRBJ1-1; d_gene: NA; abundance: NA; CDR3aa: CASSLLSRTEAFF; CDR3nt: TGTGCCAGCAGCTTACTCTCTCGGACTGAAGCTTTCTTT
v_gene: TRBV6-5; j_gene: TRBJ2-7; d_gene: TRBD1; abundance: NA; CDR3aa: CASSRTGTYEQYF; CDR3nt: TGTGCCAGCAGTAGGACAGGGACCTACGAGCAGTACTTC
v_gene: TRBV4-1; j_gene: TRBJ1-1; d_gene: NA; abundance: NA; CDR3aa: CASSPGQTGNTEAFF; CDR3nt: TGCGCCAGCAGCCCAGGGCAAACAGGGAACACTGAAGCTTTCTTT
v_gene: TRBV7-8; j_gene: TRBJ1-2; d_gene: TRBD1; abundance: NA; CDR3aa: CARGQGTSFRYGYTF; CDR3nt: TGTGCCCGCGGACAGGGAACCTCCTTCCGCTATGGCTACACCTTC
v_gene: TRBV7-2; j_gene: TRBJ2-7; d_gene: NA; abundance: NA; CDR3aa: CASSLAWGDAAHEQYF; CDR3nt: TGTGCCAGCAGCTTAGCGTGGGGGGACGCGGCGCACGAGCAGTACTTC
v_gene: TRBV28; j_gene: TRBJ2-1; d_gene: NA; abundance: few; CDR3aa: CASRPGFSGNEQFF; CDR3nt: TGTGCCAGCAGACCGGGGTTCTCGGGCAATGAGCAGTTCTTC
v_gene: TRBV9; j_gene: TRBJ2-3; d_gene: TRBD2; abundance: NA; CDR3aa: CASNQRSSGSADTQYF; CDR3nt: TGTGCCAGCAACCAAAGGAGTAGCGGGAGTGCAGATACGCAGTATTTT
v_gene: TRBV27; j_gene: TRBJ1-1; d_gene: TRBD1; abundance: once; CDR3aa: CASRRGQAMNTEAFF; CDR3nt: TGTGCCAGCAGAAGGGGGCAAGCGATGAACACTGAAGCTTTCTTT
v_gene: TRBV30; j_gene: TRBJ1-1; d_gene: NA; abundance: NA; CDR3aa: CAWSVLPHTEAFF; CDR3nt: TGTGCCTGGAGTGTACTTCCCCACACTGAAGCTTTCTTT
v_gene: TRBV9; j_gene: TRBJ2-3; d_gene: NA; abundance: NA; CDR3aa: CASRGGTDTQYF; CDR3nt: TGTGCCAGCAGAGGGGGCACAGATACGCAGTATTTT
v_gene: TRBV6-5; j_gene: TRBJ2-5; d_gene: NA; abundance: NA; CDR3aa: CASSPAVETQYF; CDR3nt: TGTGCCAGCAGCCCGGCGGTGGAGACCCAGTACTTC
v_gene: TRBV28; j_gene: TRBJ1-2; d_gene: TRBD1; abundance: once; CDR3aa: CASSLTDRAGGYTF; CDR3nt: TGTGCCAGCAGTTTGACGGACAGGGCAGGTGGCTACACCTTC
v_gene: TRBV5-4; j_gene: TRBJ1-1; d_gene: NA; abundance: NA; CDR3aa: CASSLSRLGTEAFF; CDR3nt: TGTGCCAGCAGCTTGTCCAGGTTGGGTACTGAAGCTTTCTTT
v_gene: TRBV6-5; j_gene: TRBJ2-1; d_gene: NA; abundance: NA; CDR3aa: CASGRSSGYNEQFF; CDR3nt: TGTGCCAGCGGGAGGTCGAGCGGGTACAATGAGCAGTTCTTC
v_gene: TRBV6-1; j_gene: TRBJ1-1; d_gene: NA; abundance: NA; CDR3aa: CASSVQSLLNTEAFF; CDR3nt: TGTGCCAGCAGTGTACAAAGTCTGCTGAACACTGAAGCTTTCTTT
v_gene: TRBV27; j_gene: TRBJ1-2; d_gene: TRBD1; abundance: once; CDR3aa: CASSPPPGQGMGGYTF; CDR3nt: TGTGCCAGCAGTCCTCCTCCGGGACAGGGCATGGGTGGCTACACCTTC
v_gene: TRBV5-1; j_gene: TRBJ2-3; d_gene: NA; abundance: NA; CDR3aa: CASSLAQNTDTQYF; CDR3nt: TGCGCCAGCAGCTTGGCACAGAACACAGATACGCAGTATTTT
v_gene: TRBV10-3; j_gene: TRBJ2-7; d_gene: NA; abundance: NA; CDR3aa: CAINTGSRRDEQYF; CDR3nt: TGTGCCATCAATACCGGGAGCCGAAGGGACGAGCAGTACTTC
v_gene: TRBV7-2; j_gene: TRBJ2-2; d_gene: TRBD2; abundance: NA; CDR3aa: CASSLTSGSRSTGELFF; CDR3nt: TGTGCCAGCAGCTTAACTAGCGGGAGTAGGTCGACCGGGGAGCTGTTTTTT
v_gene: TRBV6-5; j_gene: TRBJ2-7; d_gene: TRBD1; abundance: NA; CDR3aa: CASLSGGDLPKQYF; CDR3nt: TGTGCCAGCCTATCAGGGGGTGATCTCCCCAAGCAGTACTTC
v_gene: TRBV4-3; j_gene: TRBJ2-1; d_gene: TRBD2; abundance: NA; CDR3aa: CASSHSGREQFF; CDR3nt: TGCGCCAGCAGTCATAGCGGGAGGGAGCAGTTCTTC
v_gene: TRBV7-3; j_gene: TRBJ2-3; d_gene: TRBD2; abundance: NA; CDR3aa: CASSFGLAGEVDTQYF; CDR3nt: TGTGCCAGCAGCTTCGGACTAGCGGGAGAGGTAGATACGCAGTATTTT
v_gene: TRBV5-4; j_gene: TRBJ1-2; d_gene: TRBD1; abundance: NA; CDR3aa: CASSLGQGASQGYTF; CDR3nt: TGTGCCAGCAGCTTGGGGCAGGGGGCGTCCCAAGGCTACACCTTC
v_gene: TRBV25-1; j_gene: TRBJ2-7; d_gene: TRBD1; abundance: NA; CDR3aa: CASSGDGGQFYEQYF; CDR3nt: TGTGCCAGCAGTGGCGATGGGGGACAGTTCTACGAGCAGTACTTC
v_gene: TRBV6-1; j_gene: TRBJ2-7; d_gene: TRBD2; abundance: NA; CDR3aa: CASSLSGLADYEQYF; CDR3nt: TGTGCCAGCAGCCTATCGGGACTAGCGGATTACGAGCAGTACTTC
v_gene: TRBV2; j_gene: TRBJ2-1; d_gene: TRBD2; abundance: NA; CDR3aa: CASRSRVAGLDEQFF; CDR3nt: TGTGCCAGCAGAAGCCGGGTAGCGGGTCTGGATGAGCAGTTCTTC